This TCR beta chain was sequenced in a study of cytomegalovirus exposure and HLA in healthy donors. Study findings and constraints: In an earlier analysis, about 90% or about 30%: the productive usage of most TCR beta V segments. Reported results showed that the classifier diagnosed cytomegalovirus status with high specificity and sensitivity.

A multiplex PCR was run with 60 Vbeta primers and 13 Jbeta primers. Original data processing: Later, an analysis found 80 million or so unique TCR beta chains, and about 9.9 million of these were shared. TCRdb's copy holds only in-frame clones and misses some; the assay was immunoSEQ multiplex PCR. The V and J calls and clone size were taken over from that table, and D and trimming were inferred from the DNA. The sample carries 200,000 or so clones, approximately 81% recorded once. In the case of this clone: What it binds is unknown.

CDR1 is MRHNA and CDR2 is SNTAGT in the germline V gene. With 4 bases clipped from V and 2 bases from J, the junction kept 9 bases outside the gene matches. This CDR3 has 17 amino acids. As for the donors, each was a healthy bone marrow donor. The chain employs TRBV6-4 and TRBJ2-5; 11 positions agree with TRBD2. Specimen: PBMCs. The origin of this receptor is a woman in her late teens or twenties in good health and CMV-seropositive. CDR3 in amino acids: CASSGHSGGAYQETQYF. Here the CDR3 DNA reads TGTGCCAGCAGTGGTCATAGCGGGGGGGCTTATCAAGAGACCCAGTACTTC.